Here is one T cell receptor (beta chain) with its context. The record originates from a study of beta chain features in type 1 diabetes. Sorted CD4+ subsets: naive, central memory, regulatory, stem cell-like memory (CD45RO/CCR7/CD25/CD127/CD95/CD27 panel). The CDR3 is 14 residues long. The V and J ends lost 5 bases and 10 bases, in that order; junction bases with no gene match: 7. CDR1 and CDR2 (germline): KGHSH, LQKENI. Expressed TCRB transcripts were sequenced because the entire RNA isolate underwent reverse transcription. Clones were read by immunoSEQ multiplex PCR, and TCRdb kept only the in-frame ones, dropping some. The sample records just over 600,000 clones, around 16% being singletons.

V and J are TRBV18 and TRBJ2-1; 11 nucleotides agree with TRBD2. Sequencing was performed on naive CD4+ T cells from blood. This TCR was recovered from a man between 18 and 29 years old in good health. CDR3 protein: CASSSLAGVDEQFF. In DNA, the CDR3 is TGTGCCAGCTCATCACTAGCGGGAGTCGACGAGCAGTTCTTC.